What follows are 10 T cell receptor beta chains derived from one specimen sequenced in a study of early T cells in non-severe SARS-CoV-2 infection. TCRdb analysed the 5' RACE reads with MiXCR anew, one entry per CDR3 protein. This sample has around 40,000 distinct CDR3 sequences, with over 4.5% found just once. Sequencing was done on a sample of whole blood. These receptors were obtained from an adult who was a healthcare worker with PCR-confirmed SARS-CoV-2 infection or an uninfected control (not recorded which).

This clonotype was recorded a few times. The genes are TRBV2 and TRBJ2-5; TRBD1 is a possible D gene (6 bases). Germline assignment: CDR1 SNHLY and CDR2 FYNNEI. Trimming stripped 2 bases from V and 2 bases from J, with 12 bases between. The length of the CDR3 is 15 residues. CDR3 sequence (DNA): TGTGCCAGCAGTGAAAGAGGACAGCCACAAGAGACCCAGTACTTC. It is translated as CASSERGQPQETQYF.

This clonotype appeared many times. V usage is TRBV29-1 and J usage is TRBJ2-2, with no clear D. Germline values: CDR1 SQVTM, CDR2 ANQGSEA. CDR3 length: 13 amino acids. Trimming shortened V by 3 bases and J by 2 bases, and 7 bases separated the two germline ends. CDR3 sequence (DNA): TGCAGCGTTGATGAGAGAAACACCGGGGAGCTGTTTTTT. Translation gives CSVDERNTGELFF.

In this sample, this clonotype turned up many times. The chain links TRBV10-3 to TRBJ2-3, with TRBD2 matching 7 bases. Looked up from germline, CDR1 is ENHRY and CDR2 is SYGVKD. V lost 2 bases to trimming and J lost 1 base; unmatched junction nucleotides: 0. The CDR3 extends over 14 amino acids. This chain's CDR3 is CAISETSGTDTQYF. DNA for the CDR3: TGTGCCATCAGTGAGACTAGCGGCACAGATACGCAGTATTTT.

This clonotype was counted only a few times. The rearrangement links TRBV14 to TRBJ2-1; D uncertain. Trimming removed 1 base from V and 7 bases from J, with 17 bases in between. The CDR3 extends over 16 amino acids. CDR1 is SGHDN and CDR2 is FVKESK in the germline V gene. The CDR3 bases are TGTGCCAGCAGCCAAGGCCGAGTTTTGCTGGGTAATGAGCAGTTCTTC. It translates to CASSQGRVLLGNEQFF.

The sample holds many counts of this clonotype. This chain joins TRBV7-2 and TRBJ2-5; D is unresolved. CDR3 length: 16 amino acids. Germline values: CDR1 SGHTA, CDR2 FQGNSA. The ends were cut back, 1 base at V and 0 bases at J, with 12 bases in the middle. CDR3 DNA: TGTGCCAGCAGCTTAGTTTTGGGTCGGTACCAAGAGACCCAGTACTTC. This encodes CASSLVLGRYQETQYF.

This clonotype came up a few times. The CDR3 DNA reads as TGTGCCACCAGTCCCCCGGGATCAAGCGGGAGAACAGATACGCAGTATTTT. As protein: CATSPPGSSGRTDTQYF. This chain links TRBV24-1 with TRBJ2-3, with TRBD2 matching over 8 bases. V gave up 6 bases and J gave up 3 bases; unmatched junction bases: 13. CDR3 length: 17 residues. The germline V gene encodes CDR1 KGHDR and CDR2 SFDVKD.

V gene TRBV13 combines with J gene TRBJ2-3, with 7 bases matching TRBD2. Germline V CDR1 and CDR2: PRHDT, FYEKMQ (reference sequence). V dropped 2 bases and J dropped 6; count of bases not matched to a gene: 8. The CDR3 is made up of 15 amino acids. The CDR3 region is CASSLRWSGTDTQYF. The DNA of the CDR3 is TGTGCCAGCAGCTTAAGGTGGAGCGGGACGGATACGCAGTATTTT.

This clonotype has ten or more counts. The chain recombines TRBV20-1 with TRBJ2-7, with D perhaps TRBD1 (6 bases). The CDR3 extends over 14 amino acids. Germline V lookup: CDR1 DFQATT, CDR2 SNEGSKA (reference sequence). V lost 6 bases, J lost 5 bases, and 20 bases lay in between. The CDR3 is CSARGAGVRDEQYF. The CDR3 nucleotides read TGCAGTGCCAGGGGTGCGGGCGTACGTGACGAGCAGTACTTC.

This clonotype was detected ten times or more. The chain recombines TRBV18 with TRBJ2-1, with D perhaps matching TRBD1 or TRBD2 (5 bases each). Germline V gene sequence: CDR1 KGHSH, CDR2 LQKENI. Trimming pared 3 bases from V and 3 bases from J, leaving 9 bases between. There are 14 residues in the CDR3. CDR3 nucleotide sequence: TGTGCCAGCTCACCCGCTGGGGGCTACAATGAGCAGTTCTTC. Translating gives CASSPAGGYNEQFF.

The sample holds many counts of this clonotype. The chain is built from TRBV7-6 and TRBJ2-1; 13 bases are a match to TRBD2. After removal of 4 bases from V and 10 bases from J, the junction contained 7 bases not matched to a gene. Germline loops: CDR1 SGHVS, CDR2 FNYEAQ. The CDR3 sequence is 15 residues long. CDR3 amino acids: CASSSQLAGGLEQFF. DNA for the CDR3: TGTGCCAGCAGCTCCCAACTAGCGGGAGGGCTCGAGCAGTTCTTC.